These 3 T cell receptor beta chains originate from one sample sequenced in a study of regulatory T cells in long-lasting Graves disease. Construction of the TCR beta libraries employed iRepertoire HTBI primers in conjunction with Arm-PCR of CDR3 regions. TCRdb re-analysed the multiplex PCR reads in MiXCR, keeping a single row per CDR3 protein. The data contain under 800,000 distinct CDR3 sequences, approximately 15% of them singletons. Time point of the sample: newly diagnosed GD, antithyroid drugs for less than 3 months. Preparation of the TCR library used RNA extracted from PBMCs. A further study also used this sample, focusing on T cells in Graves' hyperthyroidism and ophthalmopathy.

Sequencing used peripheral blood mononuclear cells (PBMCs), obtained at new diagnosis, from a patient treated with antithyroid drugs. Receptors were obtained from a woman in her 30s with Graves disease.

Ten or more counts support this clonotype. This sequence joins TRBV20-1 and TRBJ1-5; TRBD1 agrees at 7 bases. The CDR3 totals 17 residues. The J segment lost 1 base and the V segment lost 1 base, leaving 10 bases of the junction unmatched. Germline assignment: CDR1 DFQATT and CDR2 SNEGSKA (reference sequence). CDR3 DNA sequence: TGCAGTGCTAGAGTCGTACAGGGGCGTGGGAGCAATCAGCCCCAGCATTTT. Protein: CSARVVQGRGSNQPQHF.

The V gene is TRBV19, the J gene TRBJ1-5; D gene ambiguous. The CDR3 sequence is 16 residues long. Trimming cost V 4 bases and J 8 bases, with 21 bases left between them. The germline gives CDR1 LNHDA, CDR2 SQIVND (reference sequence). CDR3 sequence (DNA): TGTGCCAGTAGTACCCCCGGTGGGCAGCAGCCTAAGCCCCAGCATTTT. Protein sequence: CASSTPGGQQPKPQHF.

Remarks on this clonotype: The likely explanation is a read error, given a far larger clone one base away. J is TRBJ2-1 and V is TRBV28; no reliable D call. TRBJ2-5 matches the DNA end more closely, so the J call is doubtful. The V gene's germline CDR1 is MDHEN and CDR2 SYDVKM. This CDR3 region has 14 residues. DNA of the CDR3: TGTGCCAGCAGTTTCGTAGGCGGTGGGGTGACCCAGTACTTC. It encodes CASSFVGGGVTQYF.